The 5 T cell receptor beta chains reported below all come from one sample, sequenced in a study of identical twins. TCRdb re-called the 5' RACE reads with MiXCR, one entry per CDR3 protein. This sample has 700,000 or so distinct CDR3 sequences; roughly 8% occur once, and the top ten carry 0.85% to 1%. This same sample was also taken into another study, of yellow fever vaccine responses in identical twins.

Sequencing was performed on PBMCs. The receptors shown here come from a woman between 18 and 30 years old in good health.

A few counts support this clonotype. The rearrangement joins TRBV12-3 or TRBV12-4 to TRBJ2-5, with D perhaps TRBD1 (6 bases). The CDR3 has 16 amino acids. The V end lost 4 bases, the J end lost 3 bases, and 18 bases lay between the germline ends. DNA for the CDR3: TGTGCCAGCAGTTCAACAGGGTTACGGAAAGAAGAGACCCAGTACTTC. It yields the protein CASSSTGLRKEETQYF.

The chain is built from TRBV30 and TRBJ1-2; D unclear. The germline gives CDR1 GTSNPN, CDR2 SVGIG (reference sequence). The length of the CDR3 is 13 residues. Trimming shortened V by 0 bases and J by 8 bases, and 13 bases separated the two germline ends. Here the CDR3 reads CAWSVVASAGYTF. The CDR3, as DNA: TGTGCCTGGAGTGTAGTGGCCAGCGCGGGCTACACCTTC. The whole variable domain, filled in from reference TRBV30 and TRBJ1-2, reads SQTIHQWPATLVQPVGSPLSLECTVEGTSNPNLYWYRQAAGRGLQLLFYSVGIGQISSEVPQNLSASRPQDRQFILSSKKLLLSDSGFYLCAWSVVASAGYTFGSGTRLTVV.

V and J are TRBV28 and TRBJ2-3, with D perhaps matching TRBD2 (7 bases). The germline V and J ends were trimmed by 5 bases and 4 bases, with 16 bases remaining between them. Germline V CDR1 and CDR2: MDHEN, SYDVKM. This CDR3 comprises 15 residues. Here the CDR3 reads CASSRSGGGSDTQYF. The CDR3 nucleotides read TGTGCCAGCAGTAGATCGGGGGGCGGTTCAGATACGCAGTATTTT. Variable domain in full (rest from reference TRBV28 and TRBJ2-3): DVKVTQSSRYLVKRTGEKVFLECVQDMDHENMFWYRQDPGLGLRLIYFSYDVKMKEKGDIPEGYSVSREKKERFSLILESASTNQTSMYLCASSRSGGGSDTQYFGPGTRLTVL.

V and J are TRBV7-9 and TRBJ2-3; maybe TRBD2 (5 bases). The germline V gene encodes CDR1 SEHNR and CDR2 FQNEAQ (reference sequence). The CDR3 is made up of 14 amino acids. V was clipped by 5 bases and J by 2 bases, with 11 bases between them. CDR3 coding DNA: TGTGCCAGCAGCATCCCTAGCCCCACAGATACGCAGTATTTT. Amino acid sequence: CASSIPSPTDTQYF. Full variable domain (missing parts from reference TRBV7-9 and TRBJ2-3): DTGVSQNPRHKITKRGQNVTFRCDPISEHNRLYWYRQTLGQGPEFLTYFQNEAQLEKSRLLSDRFSAERPKGSFSTLEIQRTEQGDSAMYLCASSIPSPTDTQYFGPGTRLTVL.

The chain couples TRBV7-2 to TRBJ1-6; 7 nucleotides match TRBD1. The V and J ends lost 1 base and 8 bases, in that order; junction bases with no gene match: 11. The CDR3 sequence is 17 residues long. Germline V lookup: CDR1 SGHTA, CDR2 FQGNSA. CDR3 coding DNA: TGTGCCAGCAGCTTAGTGAACCCAGGGGGAGGGCATTCACCCCTCCACTTT. Translated, it gives CASSLVNPGGGHSPLHF.